This T cell receptor (beta chain) derives from a study of cytomegalovirus exposure and HLA in healthy donors. The PCR used 60 Vbeta and 13 Jbeta primers. The repertoire was sequenced with immunoSEQ multiplex PCR; TCRdb's copy has only in-frame clones and lacks some. The table includes about 160,000 clones, roughly 82% detected once. Healthy individuals who donated bone marrow served as the donors. Study-wide results and caveats: In a later analysis, HLA-C alleles had the fewest associated TCRs, DRB1 alleles the most.

Of note for this clone: As yet, its antigen is unknown.

CDR1 and CDR2 (germline): MNHEY, SMNVEV (reference sequence). Trimming took 2 bases from V and 8 from J; bases not matched to a gene: 3. There are 13 residues in the CDR3. This sequence joins TRBV27 and TRBJ1-2, with TRBD1 identical over 9 bases. The origin of this receptor is a woman aged 45 to 65 in good health and CMV-seropositive. Specimen: PBMCs. CDR3 amino acids: CASSLRQGGGYTF. DNA for the CDR3: TGTGCCAGCAGTTTAAGACAGGGGGGCGGCTACACCTTC.